This T cell receptor (beta chain) was sequenced for a study of blood T cell repertoires in COVID-19. Looking at the study overall: Material from acute and convalescent COVID-19 was sourced from the United States, Italy and Spain.

Original processing notes: Amplification from reference gene primers served as the basis for estimated nucleated cell counts. Method: immunoSEQ multiplex PCR; TCRdb's copy keeps in-frame clones and lacks some. That table gives V, J and clone size, and the DNA gave D and trimming. Of around 300,000 clones listed, about 85% are singletons. CDR3 size: 12 residues. CDR1 is SQVTM, CDR2 ANQGSEA, per germline. The V segment lost 4 bases and the J segment 4 bases; nucleotides outside the gene matches: 4. The sample consisted of PBMCs or T cells enriched from blood (not recorded which). This clonotype was obtained from a woman aged 50 to 60 who had recovered from COVID-19. The chain combines TRBV29-1 with TRBJ2-7; the match to TRBD1 covers 7 bases. The CDR3 nucleotides read TGCAGCGTTGGCACACAGGGGTACGAGCAGTACTTC. This encodes CSVGTQGYEQYF.